These T cell receptor beta chains were read from a single sample in a study of vaccination and CD4 T cells after COVID-19. Which antigens these TCRs recognize remains unknown. A single record per CDR3 protein comes from TCRdb applying MiXCR to the PCR reads. The sample holds roughly 22,000 distinct CDR3 sequences, over 25% seen once. The sequenced sample was cultured CD4+ T cells from blood. These receptors all stem from a human donor with COVID-19. Both conserved end residues are part of each CDR3. The D gene is left open where the match is weak. The listing skips clone size in some rows; elsewhere it reads once, few, many or a size class.

>TRBV6-1|few|.|16|TRBJ1-2
TGTGCCAGCGGGGGGGATGCTGGCAGGGCGAACTATGGCTACACCTTC
CASGGDAGRANYGYTF
>TRBV30|few|TRBD2|16|TRBJ2-7
TGTGCCTGGAGTGTAATAAGGGCGGGGGGTTCCTACGAGCAGTACTTC
CAWSVIRAGGSYEQYF
>TRBV7-3|.|TRBD2|17|TRBJ2-3
TGTGCCAGCAGCTTAACAAGCAGCGGGGCTAGCACAGATACGCAGTATTTT
CASSLTSSGASTDTQYF
>TRBV28|.|.|15|TRBJ2-3
TGTGCCAGCAGTCTCACAGGGTTGAGCACAGATACGCAGTATTTT
CASSLTGLSTDTQYF
>TRBV28|few|.|12|TRBJ1-5
TGTGCCACGGAACTGACCAATCAGCCCCAGCATTTT
CATELTNQPQHF
>TRBV24-1|few|TRBD2|13|TRBJ2-5
TGTGCCACCAGTAGCGGGGGGGGAAAGACCCAGTACTTC
CATSSGGGKTQYF
>TRBV4-1|.|.|13|TRBJ2-3
TGCGCCAGCAGCCCCCTCGATCCGAATACGCAGTATTTT
CASSPLDPNTQYF
>TRBV6-4|.|.|10|TRBJ1-5
TGTGCCAGCAGTTCTCTACCCCAGCATTTT
CASSSLPQHF
>TRBV2|.|.|15|TRBJ2-2
TGTGCCAGCAGTGAACTTGGTGGGGACACCGGGGAGCTGTTTTTT
CASSELGGDTGELFF
>TRBV5-1|few|.|14|TRBJ1-2
TGCGCCAGCAGCTTGGACAGAGCTAACTATGGCTACACCTTC
CASSLDRANYGYTF
>TRBV20-1|few|.|12|TRBJ1-1
TGCAGTGCTAGAGGAGGGAACACTGAAGCTTTCTTT
CSARGGNTEAFF
>TRBV20-1|.|.|14|TRBJ2-5
TGCAGTGCTAGGTCGAAGGTGATAGCGGAGACCCAGTACTTC
CSARSKVIAETQYF
>TRBV11-2|few|TRBD1|14|TRBJ1-1
TGTGCCAGCAGCCCACGGACAGGGGAGGGTGAAGCTTTCTTT
CASSPRTGEGEAFF
>TRBV5-6|.|.|13|TRBJ1-6
TGTGCCAGCAGCTACGGACGCGATTCACCCCTCCACTTT
CASSYGRDSPLHF
>TRBV5-4|.|TRBD1|15|TRBJ1-1
TGTGCCAGCAGCTGGATGACAGGGGGGGGCACTGAAGCTTTCTTT
CASSWMTGGGTEAFF
>TRBV29-1|.|.|12|TRBJ1-1
TGCAGCTTATCTATCGGGGACACTGAAGCTTTCTTT
CSLSIGDTEAFF
>TRBV20-1|.|TRBD1|15|TRBJ1-2
TGCAGTGCCCTTGACAGGGGAAAGACGAGCTATGGCTACACCTTC
CSALDRGKTSYGYTF
>TRBV20-1|few|.|14|TRBJ1-6
TGCAGTGCTAGAGAGAGAGGTAGTAATTCACCCCTCCACTTT
CSARERGSNSPLHF
>TRBV7-9|.|TRBD1|14|TRBJ1-5
TGTGCCTGCAGCTCGGGACAGGGTTATCAGCCCCAGCATTTT
CACSSGQGYQPQHF
>TRBV28|few|.|13|TRBJ2-5
TGTGCCAGCAACCCCTCGGGTCTTGGGACCCAGTACTTC
CASNPSGLGTQYF
>TRBV12-3/TRBV12-4|few|.|14|TRBJ2-7
TGTGCCAGCAGTCCCGGCAGGGTGATCTACGAGCAGTACTTC
CASSPGRVIYEQYF
>TRBV11-3|.|.|12|TRBJ2-5
TGTGCCACCAGGAGGAGTCAAGAGACCCAGTACTTC
CATRRSQETQYF
>TRBV11-2|.|.|15|TRBJ1-3
TGTGCCAGCAGCTTCTCCGGCATGGGAGGAAACACCATATATTTT
CASSFSGMGGNTIYF
>TRBV11-2|few|.|15|TRBJ2-2
TGTGCCAGCAGCACCATGGTTCTAGGGACCGGGGAGCTGTTTTTT
CASSTMVLGTGELFF
>TRBV28|.|.|12|TRBJ1-5
TGTGCCAGCAGTTTAGGGCCGGGGGCAAAGCATTTT
CASSLGPGAKHF
>TRBV5-6|few|TRBD1|14|TRBJ1-2
TGTGCCAGCAGCGTCGGACAGGGTCGCTATGGCTACACCTTC
CASSVGQGRYGYTF
>TRBV19|.|.|14|TRBJ2-3
TGTGCCAATAGAGACCAGGGGGGAACAGATACGCAGTATTTT
CANRDQGGTDTQYF
>TRBV7-2|.|TRBD2|15|TRBJ2-3
TGTGCCAGCAGCTCACTGGGACTAGCGGCGGATACGCAGTATTTT
CASSSLGLAADTQYF
>TRBV7-9|.|.|16|TRBJ1-6
TGTGCCAGCAGCTTAGCTGCAGGGAAATTTTCTTCACCCCTCCACTTT
CASSLAAGKFSSPLHF
>TRBV14|.|.|14|TRBJ1-5
TGTGCCAGCAGCCGGGCAGGGAGGTATCAGCCCCAGCATTTT
CASSRAGRYQPQHF
>TRBV27|.|.|15|TRBJ2-1
TGTGCCAGCATTTCCCTAGGGGGGGCTTACGATGAGCAGTTCTTC
CASISLGGAYDEQFF
>TRBV7-9|few|.|12|TRBJ1-1
TGTGCCAGCAGCAGCAATTTGGCAGGGGCTTTCTTT
CASSSNLAGAFF
>TRBV12-3/TRBV12-4|.|.|16|TRBJ2-6
TGTGCCAGCAGTTTCCACAGGGTCACTGGGGCCAACGTCCTGACTTTC
CASSFHRVTGANVLTF
>TRBV4-2|.|.|13|TRBJ2-5
TGTGCCAGCAGCCCGGGAGTACAGAAGACCCAGTACTTC
CASSPGVQKTQYF
>TRBV6-2/TRBV6-3|.|.|14|TRBJ2-7
TGTGCCAGCAGTTACGGGGCGGGACTCTACGAGCAGTACTTC
CASSYGAGLYEQYF
>TRBV27|.|TRBD2|18|TRBJ2-2
TGTGCCAGCAGTTTCTTTGGACTAGCGGGGGAAAACACCGGGGAGCTGTTTTTT
CASSFFGLAGENTGELFF
>TRBV28|.|TRBD1|15|TRBJ1-1
TGTGCCAGCTCTAGCAGGGGGGCAGGCCTTAGGAGCGCTTTCTTT
CASSSRGAGLRSAFF
>TRBV7-9|.|TRBD1|14|TRBJ1-5
TGTGCCAGCAGCGACAGGGGGAGTGCCCAGCCCCAGCATTTT
CASSDRGSAQPQHF
>TRBV27|.|TRBD1|15|TRBJ2-7
TGTGCCAGCAGTTCCCCCGGGACAGCTTCTTACGAGCAGTACTTC
CASSSPGTASYEQYF
>TRBV6-1|few|.|13|TRBJ1-2
TGTGCCAGCAGGTCTAGGGGGGTACATGGCTACACCTTC
CASRSRGVHGYTF
>TRBV7-2|.|.|15|TRBJ2-5
TGTGCCAGCAGCTCTCAGGGAAGGCAAGTTGAGACCCAGTACTTC
CASSSQGRQVETQYF
>TRBV6-1|.|.|14|TRBJ1-5
TGTGCCAGCTCCCCGCGCTTTAGCAATCAGCCCCAGCATTTT
CASSPRFSNQPQHF
>TRBV11-2|.|.|14|TRBJ1-6
TGTGCCAGCGGTCCCCTGGGTTATAATTCACCCCTCCACTTT
CASGPLGYNSPLHF
>TRBV6-1|.|.|11|TRBJ2-7
TGTGCCAGCGGTGGGTTGTACGAGCAGTACTTC
CASGGLYEQYF
>TRBV10-3|medium-sized|TRBD1|15|TRBJ1-2
TGTGCCACCCAACGATCCAGACAGGGGCCTCATGGCTACACCTTC
CATQRSRQGPHGYTF